Presented here are 25 T cell receptor beta chains from one specimen sequenced in a study of read filtering for tumor transcriptome and immune sequencing. From approximately 430 ng of RNA, a library with molecular barcoded alpha/delta and beta/gamma adaptors was made. TCRdb analysed the reads with MiXCR anew, one entry per CDR3 protein. The sample shows about 38,000 distinct CDR3 sequences, roughly 13% of them seen only once. Sequencing input: a population of CD138-negative cells sorted from bone marrow. The receptors shown here come from a donor at least 40 years old with multiple myeloma.

This clonotype was seen repeatedly, ten times or more. The chain links TRBV6-5 to TRBJ2-7; possibly TRBD1 for D (5 bases). CDR1 and CDR2 (germline): MNHEY, SVGAGI. The CDR3 sequence is 13 residues long. V was clipped by 5 bases and J by 3 bases, with 11 bases between them. In nucleotides, the CDR3 is TGTGCCAGCAGTCCTTCGGACATCTACGAGCAGTACTTC. It yields the protein CASSPSDIYEQYF.

On this clonotype itself: A much larger clone is a single base away; this may be a read error. The chain combines TRBV2 with TRBJ2-3; TRBD2 agrees at 8 bases. The CDR3 sequence is 14 residues long. Germline V gene sequence: CDR1 SNHLY, CDR2 FYNNEI. This CDR3 reads CDSSRTASGTRGYF. The CDR3 DNA reads TGTGACAGCAGCCGAACAGCGTCCGGGACTAGGGGGTATTTT.

In this sample, this clonotype turned up many times. The CDR3 nucleotides read TGTGCCTGGAGTCGACTAGTTGGGACCGGGGAGCTGTTTTTT. This translates into CAWSRLVGTGELFF. The J gene is TRBJ2-2, the V gene TRBV30, with D possibly being TRBD2 (6 bases). V was pared by 2 bases and J by 5 bases, with 12 bases between. The CDR3 totals 14 residues. CDR1 and CDR2 from the germline V gene are GTSNPN and SVGIG (reference sequence). Full variable domain (rest looked up from reference TRBV30 and TRBJ2-2): SQTIHQWPATLVQPVGSPLSLECTVEGTSNPNLYWYRQAAGRGLQLLFYSVGIGQISSEVPQNLSASRPQDRQFILSSKKLLLSDSGFYLCAWSRLVGTGELFFGEGSRLTVL.

Only a few counts were recorded for this clonotype. V usage is TRBV20-1 and J usage is TRBJ1-1; TRBD1 matches at 9 bases. Germline V CDR1 and CDR2: DFQATT, SNEGSKA (reference sequence). This CDR3 is built from 13 residues. CDR3 in DNA: TGCCTCCCGGGGGACAGGGCGAACACTGAAGCTTTCTTT. Amino acid sequence: CLPGDRANTEAFF.

This clonotype was counted ten times or more. The chain combines TRBV14 with TRBJ1-1, with D unresolved. V was pared by 4 bases and J by 2 bases, with 17 bases between. Germline CDR1 and CDR2: SGHDN and FVKESK. The CDR3 runs 16 residues. This CDR3 is CASSPRAQTLNTEAFF. In DNA form, the CDR3 reads TGTGCCAGCAGCCCTCGGGCCCAGACTTTAAACACTGAAGCTTTCTTT.

This clonotype was seen at least ten times. This chain uses TRBV20-1 with TRBJ1-1, with no clear D. V was shortened by 2 bases and J by 0 bases, with 7 bases between the two germline ends. The germline gives CDR1 DFQATT, CDR2 SNEGSKA (reference sequence). The CDR3 is 13 residues long. Here the CDR3 DNA reads TGCAGTGCTAGACGTGGGGTGAACACTGAAGCTTTCTTT. Translated: CSARRGVNTEAFF.

There are a few counts of this clonotype. A much larger clone lies one base from this, so it may be a read error. This chain uses TRBV28 with TRBJ2-2; D may be TRBD1 (6 bases). Per the germline V gene, CDR1 is MDHEN and CDR2 is SYDVKM. The CDR3 is made up of 14 amino acids. V lost 5 bases and J 4 bases, leaving 11 bases between the germline ends. CDR3 protein: CASSPGASTGELFF. Here the CDR3 DNA reads TGTGCCAGCAGTCCAGGGGCGAGCACCGGGGAGCTGTTTTTT.

The rearrangement links TRBV29-1 to TRBJ1-1; perhaps TRBD1 as D (5 bases). The CDR3 runs to 13 residues. Between the trimmed V and J ends, which lost 4 bases and 4 bases, there was a span of 13 bases. The germline V gene encodes CDR1 SQVTM and CDR2 ANQGSEA. The DNA for the CDR3 is TGCAGCGTTGTCAGGGTTTTGGGCACTGAAGCTTTCTTT. This gives the protein CSVVRVLGTEAFF.

This clonotype was recorded a few times. The chain's CDR3 is CSATLAGRTDTQYF. The DNA for the CDR3 is TGCAGTGCTACCCTAGCGGGCCGCACAGATACGCAGTATTTT. The chain recombines TRBV20-1 with TRBJ2-3; 8 nucleotides agree with TRBD2. Germline V gene data show CDR1 as DFQATT and CDR2 as SNEGSKA (reference sequence). This CDR3 region has 14 residues. V was clipped by 4 bases and J by 1 base; unmatched bases: 4.

There are many counts of this clonotype. The gene calls are TRBV7-2 and TRBJ2-1, with 9 nucleotides matching TRBD2. The V segment lost 5 bases and the J segment 7 bases; nucleotides outside the gene matches: 9. The CDR3 is 15 amino acids. Germline CDR1 reads SGHTA; CDR2 reads FQGNSA. CDR3 DNA sequence: TGTGCCAGCAGCCCGCAAGCGGGAGGCTCGAATGAGCAGTTCTTC. Translated, it gives CASSPQAGGSNEQFF.

CDR3 region: CASSSTGVAHNEQFF. CDR3 sequence (DNA): TGCGCCAGCAGCTCGACGGGAGTCGCGCACAATGAGCAGTTCTTC. V and J are TRBV5-1 and TRBJ2-1; D is perhaps TRBD2 (6 bases). V was clipped by 3 bases and J by 5 bases, with 15 bases between them. CDR3 length equals 15 residues. The germline V gene has CDR1 SGHRS and CDR2 YFSETQ.

This clonotype was seen ten or more times. The chain uses TRBV19 and TRBJ1-1, with a weak D call TRBD1 (6 bases). Trimming pared 5 bases from V and 7 bases from J, leaving 17 bases between. Germline CDR1 is LNHDA and CDR2 is SQIVND (reference sequence). The CDR3 contains 14 residues. The DNA of the CDR3 is TGTGCCAGTAGTCCCCAGGGACAAATTGGTGAAGCTTTCTTT. Its translation: CASSPQGQIGEAFF.

The genes are TRBV5-1 and TRBJ2-2, with 10 positions matching TRBD2. The CDR3 sequence is 18 residues long. CDR1 is SGHRS, CDR2 YFSETQ, per germline. Trimming cost V 1 base and J 1 base; bases outside gene matches: 7. The CDR3 region is CASSLRTSGTLNTGELFF. The CDR3 coding sequence is TGCGCCAGCAGCTTGCGGACTAGCGGTACCCTGAACACCGGGGAGCTGTTTTTT.

Turning to this clonotype: One base away lies a much larger clone, so this may be a sequencing read error. This rearrangement joins TRBV7-9 to TRBJ2-3; D assignment may be TRBD1 or TRBD2 (5 bases each). Looked up from germline, CDR1 is SEHNR and CDR2 is FQNEAQ (reference sequence). The CDR3 runs to 13 residues. Deletions cut 6 bases from V and 2 bases from J, with 9 bases between. CDR3 DNA: TGTGCCAGCAGAAGGGACCCCACAGATACGCAGTATTTT. It specifies CASRRDPTDTQYF.

This clonotype occurred many times. The CDR3 sequence is CAWRTSSGRQFF. CDR3 DNA: TGTGCCTGGAGGACTTCTTCGGGGCGGCAGTTCTTC. The chain links TRBV30 to TRBJ2-1; the D call may be TRBD1 or TRBD2 (5 bases each). With 3 bases removed from V and 12 bases from J, the gap between germline ends came to 15 bases. This CDR3 spans 12 amino acids. Germline V CDR1 and CDR2: GTSNPN, SVGIG (reference sequence). The entire variable domain, with the rest obtained from reference TRBV30 and TRBJ2-1, is as follows: SQTIHQWPATLVQPVGSPLSLECTVEGTSNPNLYWYRQAAGRGLQLLFYSVGIGQISSEVPQNLSASRPQDRQFILSSKKLLLSDSGFYLCAWRTSSGRQFFGPGTRLTVL.

This clonotype was seen many times. The chain recombines TRBV6-5 with TRBJ2-7, with 9 nucleotides matching TRBD2. CDR3 length: 16 amino acids. Per the germline V gene, CDR1 is MNHEY and CDR2 is SVGAGI. J gave up 5 bases and V 3 bases, and 11 bases lay outside the gene matches. Here the CDR3 reads CASSYDIAGATHEQYF. The CDR3 DNA reads TGTGCCAGCAGTTATGACATAGCGGGAGCGACCCACGAGCAGTACTTC.

The chain has TRBV28 and TRBJ2-7, with 11 bases that match TRBD2. Trimming took 3 bases from V and 5 from J; bases not matched to a gene: 6. The CDR3 is 15 residues long. The V gene's germline CDR1 is MDHEN and CDR2 SYDVKM. For the CDR3, the DNA is TGTGCCAGCAGTTTTTCTAGCGGGAGGTCTGACGAGCAGTACTTC. This encodes CASSFSSGRSDEQYF.

This clonotype was counted once. Just one base apart from a much larger clone, this may be a read error. The chain joins TRBV7-9 to TRBJ2-1; no firm D call. CDR3 length: 12 residues. Germline CDR1 is SEHNR and CDR2 is FQNEAQ (reference sequence). The CDR3 spells CASNVEYNERFF. CDR3 sequence (DNA): TGTGCCAGCAATGTAGAATACAATGAGCGGTTCTTC.

This clonotype was picked up many times. The genes are TRBV29-1 and TRBJ2-7, with D unresolved. The CDR3 totals 12 residues. CDR1 SQVTM and CDR2 ANQGSEA come from the germline V gene. The germline V and J ends were trimmed by 2 bases and 2 bases, with 7 bases remaining between them. The CDR3 sequence: CSVERSPYEQYF. The CDR3 DNA is TGCAGCGTTGAACGCAGCCCCTACGAGCAGTACTTC.

This clonotype was picked up many times. The chain carries TRBV7-2 and TRBJ2-3; 8 bases map to TRBD2. Germline V lookup: CDR1 SGHTA, CDR2 FQGNSA. V was pared by 2 bases and J by 6 bases, with 10 bases of the junction left unmatched. This CDR3 is 16 amino acids long. The chain's CDR3 is CASSLRLARPGDTQYF. The DNA for the CDR3 is TGTGCCAGCAGCTTACGACTAGCGCGTCCTGGGGATACGCAGTATTTT.

This clonotype was seen many times. V and J are TRBV5-1 and TRBJ2-1; D uncertain. This CDR3 spans 14 amino acids. Germline V gene sequence: CDR1 SGHRS, CDR2 YFSETQ. The V end was cut by 4 bases, the J end by 2 bases, with 10 bases between. DNA of the CDR3: TGCGCCAGCAGCCCCGACCTGGCCTACAATGAGCAGTTCTTC. Translating it yields CASSPDLAYNEQFF.

This clonotype was detected many times. The chain employs TRBV7-9 and TRBJ2-1; D not resolved. V was shortened by 3 bases and J by 4 bases, with 13 bases between the two germline ends. Germline CDR1 is SEHNR and CDR2 is FQNEAQ (reference sequence). The CDR3 runs 15 residues. The CDR3 protein is CASSFGAYPYNEQFF. In DNA, the CDR3 is TGTGCCAGCAGCTTTGGCGCCTACCCTTACAATGAGCAGTTCTTC.

This clonotype appeared many times. The chain is built from TRBV7-9 and TRBJ2-7, with D possibly being TRBD1 or TRBD2 (5 bases each). Germline loops: CDR1 SEHNR, CDR2 FQNEAQ (reference sequence). The CDR3 has 14 amino acids. V lost 1 base, J lost 7 bases, and 14 bases lay in between. The chain's CDR3 is CASSLGRDLGEQYF. CDR3 DNA: TGTGCCAGCAGCTTAGGCAGGGACCTCGGGGAGCAGTACTTC.

There are many counts of this clonotype. CDR3: CASIHEQFF. The CDR3 coding sequence is TGTGCCAGTATTCATGAGCAGTTCTTC. This rearrangement joins TRBV19 to TRBJ2-1; no clear D. Germline CDR1 LNHDA, CDR2 SQIVND (reference sequence). V dropped 7 bases and J dropped 8 bases, with 3 bases sitting between them. CDR3 length equals 9 residues.

V and J are TRBV4-2 and TRBJ2-3; 7 bases agree with TRBD2. Trimming removed 4 bases from V and 6 bases from J; junction bases left unmatched: 16. The CDR3 contains 17 residues. Germline V CDR1 and CDR2: LGHNA, YNFKEQ. CDR3 sequence reads: CASSLSGSGGPSDTQYF. The CDR3 nucleotides read TGTGCCAGCAGCCTTAGTGGCTCGGGAGGCCCCTCGGATACGCAGTATTTT.